The clone carrying this TCR beta chain showed up just once. The antigen is undetermined. The data derive from a study of T cell responses to AZD1222 COVID-19 vaccine. Study-level results: The study identified only six AZD1222 recipients as seropositive at baseline. Reportedly, close to half of spike-specific TCRs are directed against unmutated variant regions. The study found vaccine-associated CD4 TCRs spanning spike, dominant at 160-218 and 743-854.

This CDR3 comprises 16 residues. Deletions cut 5 bases from V and 0 bases from J, with 11 bases between. Germline loops: CDR1 SEHNR, CDR2 FQNEAQ (reference sequence). The protocol was immunoSEQ multiplex PCR, while the TCRdb copy is restricted to in-frame clones and leaves out a portion. Of about 150,000 clones in the sample, under 95% were seen once. This TCR derives from an adult in good health. The chain links TRBV7-9 to TRBJ1-6; maybe TRBD1 (6 bases). Material: peripheral blood, obtained on day 0 of AZD1222 vaccination. The CDR3 here is CASSLQTGSYNSPLHF. Written as DNA, the CDR3 is TGTGCCAGCAGCCTACAGACAGGCTCCTATAATTCACCCCTCCACTTT.